The 11 T cell receptor beta chains reported below all come from one sample, sequenced in a study of spatial heterogeneity in lung cancer. From the 5' RACE reads, TCRdb called clonotypes with MiXCR, one entry per CDR3 protein. The sample records several thousand distinct CDR3 sequences, roughly 2.9% being singletons. Described time point: sample taken at primary tumor resection. The sample in question was normal lung tissue next to the tumor, obtained at surgery. The receptors originated from a male donor with early-stage non-small cell lung cancer.

This clonotype was seen many times. This sequence may be a read error, since a much larger clone differs from it by one base. The rearrangement links TRBV7-9 to TRBJ2-3, with 11 nucleotides matching TRBD1. Per germline, CDR1 SEHNR and CDR2 FQNEAQ (reference sequence). The CDR3 extends over 16 amino acids. CDR3 sequence (DNA): TGTACCAGCAGCCTCACCGGACAGGGGGCCGGGATAGCGCAGTATTTT. Translating gives CTSSLTGQGAGIAQYF.

The chain uses TRBV5-1 and TRBJ2-2; TRBD1 matches at 8 bases. V gave up 2 bases and J gave up 1 base; unmatched junction bases: 10. The V gene's germline CDR1 is SGHRS and CDR2 YFSETQ. The CDR3 has 18 residues. This CDR3 reads CASSFEYTDRGNTGELFF. The CDR3 nucleotides are TGCGCCAGCAGCTTCGAATACACCGACAGGGGGAACACCGGGGAGCTGTTTTTT.

This clonotype was observed many times. The chain recombines TRBV7-9 with TRBJ1-2; D unclear. Germline-derived CDR1 and CDR2 are SEHNR and FQNEAQ (reference sequence). This CDR3 has 13 residues. Trimming stripped 3 bases from V and 0 bases from J, with 5 bases between. CDR3 nucleotide sequence: TGTGCCAGCAGCTTCGGGCCTAACTATGGCTACACCTTC. Encoded protein: CASSFGPNYGYTF.

This clonotype ranks as medium-sized (0.01 to 0.1%). This rearrangement joins TRBV11-2 to TRBJ2-1; possible D gene TRBD1, 5 bases. The CDR3 is 16 amino acids. Germline V gives CDR1 SGHAT, CDR2 FQNNGV. Between the trimmed V and J ends, which lost 4 bases and 6 bases, there was a span of 19 bases. CDR3 amino acids: CASSSLDTAFGNEQFF. The CDR3 DNA reads as TGTGCCAGCAGCTCATTGGACACGGCGTTCGGCAATGAGCAGTTCTTC.

This clonotype occurred many times. CDR3: CASSDTARKQYF. CDR3 nucleotide sequence: TGTGCCAGCAGCGACACCGCCAGGAAGCAGTACTTC. This chain joins TRBV14 and TRBJ2-7; D is uncertain. V shed 5 bases and J shed 8 bases, with 13 bases lying between them. Germline-derived CDR1 and CDR2 are SGHDN and FVKESK. The CDR3 is 12 residues long.

By sample share, this clonotype is medium-sized. The chain has TRBV20-1 and TRBJ2-1, with 9 positions matching TRBD2. The CDR3 runs 16 residues. CDR1 and CDR2 (germline): DFQATT, SNEGSKA (reference sequence). V was clipped by 3 bases and J by 1 base; unmatched bases: 7. The CDR3 spells CSASPPLAGSYNEQFF. The CDR3 region has the DNA TGCAGTGCTAGTCCCCCCCTAGCGGGGTCCTACAATGAGCAGTTCTTC.

This clonotype was picked up many times. The rearrangement joins TRBV20-1 to TRBJ1-6; 7 bases agree with TRBD1. The germline V gene has CDR1 DFQATT and CDR2 SNEGSKA (reference sequence). CDR3 length equals 15 residues. Trimming at V came to 6 bases and at J to 7 bases, leaving 12 bases not matched to a gene. The CDR3 spells CSAYQGERGNSPLHF. DNA for the CDR3: TGCAGTGCATATCAGGGGGAGCGGGGGAATTCACCCCTCCACTTT.

This clonotype was recorded at least ten times. The chain links TRBV6-6 to TRBJ1-2; D is perhaps TRBD1 (5 bases). V dropped 7 bases and J dropped 4 bases, with 13 bases sitting between them. This CDR3 has 13 residues. The germline V gene encodes CDR1 MNHNY and CDR2 SVGAGI (reference sequence). The CDR3 reads CASNRDGIYGYTF. For the CDR3, the DNA is TGTGCCAGCAACCGGGACGGGATCTATGGCTACACCTTC.

In its sample, this clonotype was seen many times. The V and J genes are TRBV2 and TRBJ2-1; D gene unclear. The CDR3 spans 14 residues. V was trimmed by 3 bases and J by 3 bases, leaving 9 bases between them. Germline V gene lookup returns CDR1 SNHLY and CDR2 FYNNEI. The CDR3 loop reads CASSEVPLYNEQFF. The DNA of the CDR3 is TGTGCCAGCAGTGAGGTGCCCCTCTACAATGAGCAGTTCTTC.

This clonotype counts as medium-sized. The chain has TRBV20-1 and TRBJ2-7; no reliable D call. The CDR3 contains 11 residues. Germline V gives CDR1 DFQATT, CDR2 SNEGSKA (reference sequence). Trimming pared 5 bases from V and 3 bases from J, leaving 8 bases between. The CDR3 DNA is TGCAGTGCTCGAAGCGACTACGAGCAGTACTTC. Translated: CSARSDYEQYF.

By proportion, this clonotype is medium-sized (0.01 to 0.1%). This chain uses TRBV19 with TRBJ2-5; TRBD2 matches at 8 bases. The CDR3 is 16 amino acids. Germline V CDR1 and CDR2: LNHDA, SQIVND (reference sequence). V dropped 10 bases and J dropped 6; count of bases not matched to a gene: 19. CDR3 amino acids: CAIPTLRGGRRKTQYF. CDR3 bases: TGTGCCATACCAACGTTGCGCGGGGGGCGTCGGAAGACCCAGTACTTC.